The 8 T cell receptor beta chains below come from one sample, sequenced in a study of blood T cell repertoires in COVID-19. The protocol was immunoSEQ multiplex PCR, while the TCRdb copy is restricted to in-frame clones and leaves out a portion. The data hold roughly 38,000 clones, with around 87% observed a single time. Source material: peripheral blood. All receptors derive from a man aged 55 to 70 with active or convalescent COVID-19.

The J gene is TRBJ1-2, the V gene TRBV12-3 or TRBV12-4; a weak D match, TRBD1 (5 bases). CDR3 length equals 13 residues. The germline V and J ends were trimmed by 5 bases and 7 bases, with 14 bases remaining between them. In DNA, the CDR3 is TGTGCCAGCAGTCCAACAGGTCTGGGTGGCTACACCTTC. It yields the protein CASSPTGLGGYTF.

The rearrangement joins TRBV7-8 to TRBJ1-1; D unresolved. The CDR3 has 14 amino acids. Germline values: CDR1 SGHVS, CDR2 FQNEAQ. V was trimmed by 4 bases and J by 0 bases, leaving 9 bases between them. The CDR3 region is CASSSKRLNTEAFF. CDR3 nucleotide sequence: TGTGCCAGCAGCTCGAAGCGGTTGAACACTGAAGCTTTCTTT.

The chain links TRBV19 to TRBJ1-5, with a possible D match to TRBD1 (5 bases). Germline CDR1 is LNHDA and CDR2 is SQIVND (reference sequence). V was cut by 2 bases and J by 7 bases, with 9 bases left in between. There are 13 residues in the CDR3. This CDR3 is CASSIIRVQPQHF. Written as DNA, the CDR3 is TGTGCCAGTAGTATAATCAGGGTCCAGCCCCAGCATTTT.

The chain combines TRBV9 with TRBJ2-3; TRBD2 aligns across 8 bases. This CDR3 region has 12 residues. The J segment lost 5 bases and the V segment lost 4 bases, leaving 0 bases of the junction unmatched. Looked up from germline, CDR1 is SGDLS and CDR2 is YYNGEE. The CDR3 DNA reads TGTGCCAGCAGCCGGGGGGGAGATACGCAGTATTTT. Its protein product is CASSRGGDTQYF.

This clone was picked up one time. This chain joins TRBV15 and TRBJ2-2; 11 nucleotides agree with TRBD2. Germline CDR1 LNHNV, CDR2 YYDKDF (reference sequence). This CDR3 is 16 amino acids long. V lost 3 bases to trimming and J lost 3 bases; unmatched junction nucleotides: 3. CDR3 DNA: TGTGCCACCAGCAGCGGGACTAGCGGTCACACCGGGGAGCTGTTTTTT. Protein product: CATSSGTSGHTGELFF.

The genes are TRBV7-2 and TRBJ1-2, with 12 positions matching TRBD1. Germline assignment: CDR1 SGHTA and CDR2 FQGNSA. With 4 bases clipped from V and 4 bases from J, the junction kept 1 base outside the gene matches. The CDR3 is made up of 14 amino acids. CDR3 amino acids: CASSWGQGAYGYTF. The DNA of the CDR3 is TGTGCCAGCAGCTGGGGACAGGGGGCCTATGGCTACACCTTC.

The gene calls are TRBV3-1 (or the pseudogene TRBV3-2) and TRBJ1-2, with D possibly matching TRBD1 (5 bases). There are 15 residues in the CDR3. V was clipped by 1 base and J by 1 base, with 10 bases between them. In germline, CDR1 is LGHDT, CDR2 YNNKEL (reference sequence). The CDR3 loop reads CASSQAGRFNYGYTF. DNA of the CDR3: TGTGCCAGCAGCCAAGCAGGGAGGTTTAACTATGGCTACACCTTC.

The chain uses TRBV5-8 and TRBJ2-3, with 12 bases that match TRBD2. The CDR3 contains 16 residues. CDR1 and CDR2 from the germline V gene are SGHTS and YDEGEE. Trimming cost V 4 bases and J 4 bases; bases outside gene matches: 7. CDR3 region: CASSLGASGRADTQYF. The CDR3 nucleotides are TGTGCCAGCAGCCTTGGGGCTAGCGGGAGGGCAGATACGCAGTATTTT.